This entry lists 19 T cell receptor beta chains sequenced from one sample in a study of T cells in localized non-small cell lung cancer. Sequencing used immunoSEQ multiplex PCR; TCRdb keeps in-frame clones, though not all of them. The sample has around 94,000 clones, roughly 89% seen once; the top ten hold 15%. Specimen: peripheral blood, collected before any cancer treatment. These receptor sequences come from a man aged 35-69 years with stage I squamous cell lung carcinoma.

This chain links TRBV6-1 with TRBJ1-1, with a weak D call TRBD1 (6 bases). The CDR3 is 15 residues long. V gave up 3 bases and J gave up 4 bases, with 15 bases separating them. The germline CDR1 and CDR2 sequences are MNHNS and SASEGT. The CDR3 DNA is TGTGCCAGCAGTGAGCTACAGGGCTTGAGCACTGAAGCTTTCTTT. It specifies CASSELQGLSTEAFF.

This clone was detected only once. The chain combines TRBV7-9 with TRBJ1-1; D call uncertain. Germline CDR1 is SEHNR and CDR2 is FQNEAQ (reference sequence). With 1 base removed from V and 6 bases from J, the gap between germline ends came to 9 bases. The length of the CDR3 is 13 residues. CDR3: CASSLEVRAEAFF. The CDR3 DNA sequence: TGTGCCAGCAGCTTAGAGGTGAGAGCTGAAGCTTTCTTT.

The chain is built from TRBV30 and TRBJ2-5; D is uncertain. Germline V lookup: CDR1 GTSNPN, CDR2 SVGIG (reference sequence). Trimming cost V 2 bases and J 7 bases, with 11 bases left between them. The length of the CDR3 is 12 residues. In DNA form, the CDR3 reads TGTGCCTGGAGTAATCGAGTCGGGACCCAGTACTTC. It translates to CAWSNRVGTQYF.

This clone is a singleton in its sample. The chain carries TRBV5-6 and TRBJ1-1; tentative D call: TRBD1 (5 bases). The V and J ends lost 2 bases and 7 bases respectively, with 18 bases between them. Germline loops: CDR1 SGHDT, CDR2 YYEEEE. The CDR3 extends over 15 amino acids. The CDR3 DNA reads as TGTGCCAGCAGCTTACCCGGGACGTTGGGGCTTGAAGCTTTCTTT. It is translated as CASSLPGTLGLEAFF.

The chain links TRBV20-1 to TRBJ1-1; D is perhaps TRBD1 (5 bases). There are 11 residues in the CDR3. The germline gives CDR1 DFQATT, CDR2 SNEGSKA (reference sequence). V lost 7 bases and J lost 5, with 11 bases in between. CDR3 region: CSGRAGTEAFF. CDR3 nucleotides: TGCAGTGGCAGGGCGGGAACTGAAGCTTTCTTT.

The chain joins TRBV18 to TRBJ1-5; D is undetermined. The CDR3 covers 13 residues. Trimming left V 2 bases short and J 5 bases short, with 7 bases between. In germline, CDR1 is KGHSH, CDR2 LQKENI. The CDR3 region is CASSPDWYQPQHF. CDR3 bases: TGTGCCAGCTCACCAGACTGGTATCAGCCCCAGCATTTT.

The chain combines TRBV19 with TRBJ1-5, with D possibly matching TRBD1 (6 bases). This CDR3 spans 14 amino acids. Trimming removed 3 bases from V and 3 bases from J, with 9 bases in between. CDR1 is LNHDA, CDR2 SQIVND, per germline (reference sequence). CDR3 amino acids: CASSIQGPNQPQHF. CDR3 nucleotides: TGTGCCAGTAGTATCCAGGGGCCCAATCAGCCCCAGCATTTT.

CDR3 bases: TGTGCCAGCAGCCGGGACAGGGGTGTCTACGAGCAGTACTTC. This codes for CASSRDRGVYEQYF. This chain uses TRBV27 with TRBJ2-7, with 10 bases aligning to TRBD1. Trimming cost V 6 bases and J 3 bases; bases outside gene matches: 5. The germline gives CDR1 MNHEY, CDR2 SMNVEV (reference sequence). The CDR3 extends over 14 amino acids.

The chain links TRBV30 to TRBJ1-3, with TRBD1 as a possible D gene (5 bases). Trimming removed 4 bases from V and 0 bases from J, with 10 bases in between. CDR1 is GTSNPN and CDR2 is SVGIG in the germline V gene (reference sequence). The CDR3 contains 14 residues. The CDR3 is CAWKTGNSGNTIYF. CDR3 coding DNA: TGTGCCTGGAAAACAGGCAACTCTGGAAACACCATATATTTT.

The genes are TRBV5-1 and TRBJ2-3; 8 bases agree with TRBD1. Germline V gene data show CDR1 as SGHRS and CDR2 as YFSETQ. Trimming at V came to 4 bases and at J to 4 bases, leaving 14 bases not matched to a gene. This CDR3 is 17 amino acids long. The CDR3 reads CASSPRQRTGSADTQYF. CDR3 coding DNA: TGCGCCAGCAGCCCGAGACAGCGGACAGGGAGCGCAGATACGCAGTATTTT.

This clone is a singleton in its sample. The V and J genes are TRBV5-1 and TRBJ2-7, with TRBD1 as a possible D gene (5 bases). CDR3 length: 15 residues. Germline CDR1 SGHRS, CDR2 YFSETQ. V shed 0 bases and J shed 2 bases, with 12 bases lying between them. This CDR3 reads CASSLGDSATYEQYF. The CDR3 nucleotides read TGCGCCAGCAGCTTGGGCGACAGTGCTACCTACGAGCAGTACTTC.

This clone turned up a few times. The rearrangement links TRBV27 to TRBJ1-2; possibly TRBD1 for D (6 bases). Trimming cost V 6 bases and J 6 bases, with 11 bases left between them. In germline, CDR1 is MNHEY, CDR2 SMNVEV (reference sequence). This CDR3 is built from 12 residues. The CDR3 region has the DNA TGTGCCAGCAGCACAGGGACGGATGGCTACACCTTC. This codes for CASSTGTDGYTF.

This clone has a handful of counts. This chain joins TRBV7-2 and TRBJ1-2; TRBD1 might be the D (5 bases). Trimming removed 1 base from V and 1 base from J, with 7 bases in between. Germline assignment: CDR1 SGHTA and CDR2 FQGNSA. The length of the CDR3 is 14 residues. The CDR3 protein is CASSLERGNYGYTF. As DNA, the CDR3 is TGTGCCAGCAGCTTAGAAAGGGGTAACTATGGCTACACCTTC. Using reference TRBV7-2 and TRBJ1-2 for the parts outside the CDR3, the full variable domain is GAGVSQSPSNKVTEKGKDVELRCDPISGHTALYWYRQSLGQGLEFLIYFQGNSAPDKSGLPSDRFSAERTGGSVSTLTIQRTQQEDSAVYLCASSLERGNYGYTFGSGTRLTVV.

This clone turned up a few times. The chain employs TRBV5-6 and TRBJ2-7, with 10 bases identical to TRBD1. The V segment lost 4 bases and the J segment 7 bases; nucleotides outside the gene matches: 8. Germline CDR1 is SGHDT and CDR2 is YYEEEE. This CDR3 has 14 residues. The DNA for the CDR3 is TGTGCCAGCAGCCCCGGGACAGGGGAACGAGAGCAGTACTTC. It yields the protein CASSPGTGEREQYF. The full variable domain, with the rest looked up from reference TRBV5-6 and TRBJ2-7, is DAGVTQSPTHLIKTRGQQVTLRCSPKSGHDTVSWYQQALGQGPQFIFQYYEEEERQRGNFPDRFSGHQFPNYSSELNVNALLLGDSALYLCASSPGTGEREQYFGPGTRLTVT.

The J gene is TRBJ1-1, the V gene TRBV29-1; D call uncertain. The V end lost 4 bases, the J end lost 2 bases, and 11 bases lay between the germline ends. The CDR3 contains 13 residues. Germline loops: CDR1 SQVTM, CDR2 ANQGSEA. The chain's CDR3 is CSVVSSGNTEAFF. The CDR3 nucleotides read TGCAGCGTTGTTTCGTCCGGAAACACTGAAGCTTTCTTT.

The chain couples TRBV12-5 to TRBJ2-5; perhaps TRBD2 as D (6 bases). There are 16 residues in the CDR3. Germline loops: CDR1 LGHNT, CDR2 FRNRAP. Trimming removed 1 base at V and 3 bases at J, with 15 bases between. CDR3 in amino acids: CASGLGVAGREETQYF. CDR3 nucleotide sequence: TGTGCTAGTGGTTTGGGTGTGGCGGGACGGGAAGAGACCCAGTACTTC.

The V gene is TRBV7-6, the J gene TRBJ1-3; maybe TRBD1 (6 bases). The V gene lost 4 bases and the J gene lost 2 bases, with 9 bases spanning the gap. Germline V gene data show CDR1 as SGHVS and CDR2 as FNYEAQ. The CDR3 extends over 14 amino acids. This CDR3 reads CASSSRTAGNTIYF. CDR3 sequence (DNA): TGTGCCAGCAGCTCCCGGACAGCTGGAAACACCATATATTTT.

This rearrangement joins TRBV7-9 to TRBJ1-1; D gene uncertain. Per the germline V gene, CDR1 is SEHNR and CDR2 is FQNEAQ (reference sequence). Trimming removed 3 bases from V and 1 base from J, with 12 bases in between. The CDR3 length is 15 residues. The chain's CDR3 is CASSFNTGKNTEAFF. DNA for the CDR3: TGTGCCAGCAGCTTCAACACGGGAAAGAACACTGAAGCTTTCTTT.

The chain is built from TRBV28 and TRBJ1-2; the D is unclear. V was cut by 6 bases and J by 7 bases, with 12 bases left in between. This CDR3 region has 12 residues. The germline V gene encodes CDR1 MDHEN and CDR2 SYDVKM. The CDR3 loop is CASSSIGGGYTF. The CDR3 region has the DNA TGTGCCAGCAGCAGCATCGGTGGTGGCTACACCTTC.